Here is one T cell receptor (beta chain) with its context. This sample was taken from a study of blood T cell repertoires in COVID-19. Using immunoSEQ multiplex PCR, the repertoire was profiled, and TCRdb retains in-frame clones only, with some absent. The sample carries almost 95,000 clones, approximately 83% recorded once. Germline CDR1 reads SGDLS; CDR2 reads YYNGEE. Trimming shortened V by 1 base and J by 0 bases, and 4 bases separated the two germline ends. The CDR3 sequence is 13 residues long. The clonotype originates from a man in his 60s with acute or convalescent COVID-19. The rearrangement links TRBV9 to TRBJ2-5; no clear D. The specimen sequenced was peripheral blood. CDR3 region: CASSVTDQETQYF. As DNA, the CDR3 is TGTGCCAGCAGCGTAACGGACCAAGAGACCCAGTACTTC.